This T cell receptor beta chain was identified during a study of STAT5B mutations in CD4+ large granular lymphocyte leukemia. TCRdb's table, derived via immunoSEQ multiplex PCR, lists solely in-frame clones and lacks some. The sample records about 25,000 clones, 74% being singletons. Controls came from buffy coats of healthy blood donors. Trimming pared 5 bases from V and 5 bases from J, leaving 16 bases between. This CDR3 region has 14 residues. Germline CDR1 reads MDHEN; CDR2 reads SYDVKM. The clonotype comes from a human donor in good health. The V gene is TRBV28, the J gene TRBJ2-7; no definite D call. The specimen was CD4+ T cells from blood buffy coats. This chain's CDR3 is CASSPSDLFDEQYF. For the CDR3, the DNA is TGTGCCAGCAGTCCCAGTGATCTTTTCGACGAGCAGTACTTC. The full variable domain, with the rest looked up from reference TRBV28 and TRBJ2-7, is DVKVTQSSRYLVKRTGEKVFLECVQDMDHENMFWYRQDPGLGLRLIYFSYDVKMKEKGDIPEGYSVSREKKERFSLILESASTNQTSMYLCASSPSDLFDEQYFGPGTRLTVT.